This entry is about one TCR beta chain. Which antigen it targets is not known. No much larger clone is present one base from it, and per-base qualities are unavailable. These data are taken from a study of long-term antiretroviral therapy in people with HIV (dated by TCRdb to the early 2020s). About the investigation overall: Collection of the earliest samples took place about a decade ahead of the 2015 WHO recommendation for immediate ART, at a time when ART was typically delayed until CD4 counts fell. A retrospective serial study tested whether ART initiation and durable HIV suppression were associated with changes in peripheral blood TRB repertoire composition and diversity. No cross-contamination during QIAcube processing turned up in test extractions that ran a monoclonal T-cell line alongside about 35 polyclonal samples. Among the 30 or so participants with HIV, approximately 10 were female. From a few dozen adults with confirmed HIV infection, the cohort provided some 200 cryopreserved PBMC samples, gathered serially across a mean of about 6 years (range 1-12). Broader findings and caveats from the paper: Compared with controls, HIV repertoires had narrower CDR3 length ranges, and the network structure pointed to an antigen-experienced repertoire that shifted only slightly toward naive after ART. Because PBMC availability was limited, only the TCR beta chain was sequenced, with no alpha chain pairing. Unsorted PBMC were profiled instead of sorted CD4+ and CD8+ T cells because pre-ART samples had limited cell numbers. No data were available on ART adherence, viral resistance or therapy changes, limiting inferences about post-ART repertoire changes. ART initiation was associated with a significant increase in TRB diversity, but diversity stayed significantly below transplant donor controls even after long-term ART. The repertoire was dominated across all time points by expanded TRB clones identified before ART initiation, although this dominance was seen to fluctuate and to decrease in many PLHIV after ART. The samples span the years 2004 to 2017, and the ART regimens used may be less effective than current regimens.

Participants were included only if at least one PBMC sample before ART initiation and at least two post-ART samples were available. All participants with HIV were treated in the United States of America. Cryopreserved samples of roughly 0.95-10 million PBMC were thawed and washed before DNA extraction. At the time of the earliest PBMC sample for each participant with HIV, ages ranged from about 23 to 60 years. PBMC samples from each participant spanned 1-4 timepoints before ART initiation and 2-8 timepoints after ART initiation, with a median of 7 samples. For every participant, serial HIV viral load, CD4+ T-cell count, ART history and demographic data were obtained. Using a Qiagen kit on a QIAcube, genomic DNA was extracted from unsorted PBMC, with samples processed in batches of 12. The immunoSEQ hsTCRB v3.0 assay was used at survey level resolution to sequence the TRB variable region. TRB sequencing targeted a depth of roughly 35,000-55,000 T-cell genomes per sample. TRB libraries were pooled and sequenced on an Illumina MiSeq using a v3 150-cycle kit. The study's own analysis went as follows. Repertoire analysis was run in R within a reproducible Nextflow workflow that covered QC, data transformation and analysis. LymphoSeq2, an R package for AIRR-Seq data exploration, was used to implement custom analyses. A few samples yielding fewer than 5000 total TRB sequences were excluded, leaving 188 analyzed HIV repertoires. Of the 180 to 200 retained HIV repertoires, 59 were collected before and more than 120 after ART initiation. Each repertoire was downsampled to 5000 TRB nucleotide sequences, and summary statistics were averaged across 100 downsampling iterations. TRB sequences were retained for analysis only if CDR3 regions of at least seven amino acids were present. A Shannon entropy-derived clonality score and the Gini coefficient were used to measure diversity. Repertoire networks linked the top 5000 CDR3 amino acid sequences whenever two sequences differed by an edit distance of one. GLIPH2 predicted antigen specificity groups and MHC restriction for TRB CDR3 amino acid sequences. Known CMV, EBV, HIV or tissue antigen associations were flagged by matching CDR3 amino acid sequences against VDJdb and McPAS-TCR. Pre-ART, post-ART and control groups were compared with Wilcoxon signed-rank tests and Holm-Bonferroni correction. The table comes from immuneACCESS by way of TCRdb, which keeps in-frame sequences with V and J called. Part of the clones is missing from these tables; in studies checked, under half for an unresolved V gene and the rest for unknown reasons. V, J and clone size are those of that table, while D and trimming were read from the DNA. In this sample the table shows some 30,000 clones, about 82% of which occur a single time. Of the sample, around 4.4% is held by the ten largest clones.

From the germline V gene (reference sequence), CDR1 is PRHDT and CDR2 is FYEKMQ. Relative to germline, V is 1 base shorter and J is 1 base shorter, with 7 bases between their ends. From the cysteine through the phenylalanine, the CDR3 covers 14 amino acids. Only the CDR3 part of the read is kept: 42 bases, read in frame from the first base. This sequence uses TRBV13 and TRBJ1-1; TRBD1 could be the D gene, as 5 bases match. Sequencing used unsorted PBMCs, obtained about 3.4 years after starting antiretroviral therapy. The origin of this receptor is a young man with HIV. CDR3 region: CASSLDRSNTEAFF. Here is the DNA: TGTGCCAGCAGCTTAGACAGGTCGAACACTGAAGCTTTCTTT.